One sample yielded the 12 T cell receptor beta chains listed below, sequenced in a study of T cell changes during pregnancy in multiple sclerosis. Profiled with immunoSEQ multiplex PCR; TCRdb holds only in-frame clones, not every one. This sample has about 60,000 clones, with approximately 92% found just once. The sequencing used peripheral blood, collected in the first trimester of pregnancy. The receptor set was obtained from a female donor with multiple sclerosis, enrolled in a pregnancy study.

The CDR3: CSASINRVAFF. The CDR3 DNA follows: TGCAGTGCCAGTATAAACAGGGTTGCTTTCTTT. The gene calls are TRBV20-1 and TRBJ1-1; a possible D gene is TRBD1 (6 bases). V gave up 6 bases and J gave up 11 bases, with 16 bases separating them. The germline V gene encodes CDR1 DFQATT and CDR2 SNEGSKA (reference sequence). The CDR3 has 11 residues.

The V gene is TRBV4-3, the J gene TRBJ1-2, with a possible D match to TRBD1 (5 bases). The V and J ends lost 0 bases and 6 bases respectively, with 14 bases between them. CDR3 size: 15 residues. CDR1 is LGHNA and CDR2 is YSLEER in the germline V gene. CDR3 coding DNA: TGCGCCAGCAGCCAAGAAGGACAACAGGTGGATGGCTACACCTTC. This codes for CASSQEGQQVDGYTF.

In DNA form, the CDR3 reads TGTGCCAGCAGCTTAGGGACAGGTGGGGACCAGCCCCAGCATTTT. The encoded protein is CASSLGTGGDQPQHF. V gene TRBV7-3 combines with J gene TRBJ1-5, with TRBD1 matching over 8 bases. The germline gives CDR1 SGHTA, CDR2 FQGTGA. V dropped 2 bases and J dropped 7; count of bases not matched to a gene: 7. CDR3 length equals 15 residues.

The chain employs TRBV10-3 and TRBJ2-1, with D tentatively TRBD1 (5 bases). CDR3 length: 15 residues. With 1 base removed from V and 0 bases from J, the gap between germline ends came to 7 bases. Germline loops: CDR1 ENHRY, CDR2 SYGVKD. DNA for the CDR3: TGTGCCATCAGTGAGTTTAGGGGCTCCTACAATGAGCAGTTCTTC. This encodes CAISEFRGSYNEQFF.

The CDR3 bases are TGTGCCAGCTCACGTCAGATGTCCCCTAGCACAGATACGCAGTATTTT. Translation gives CASSRQMSPSTDTQYF. The rearrangement joins TRBV18 to TRBJ2-3; D is ambiguous. CDR1 is KGHSH and CDR2 is LQKENI in the germline V gene. The CDR3 is made up of 16 amino acids. Trimming stripped 4 bases from V and 0 bases from J, with 14 bases between. The whole variable domain, filled in from reference TRBV18 and TRBJ2-3, reads NAGVMQNPRHLVRRRGQEARLRCSPMKGHSHVYWYRQLPEEGLKFMVYLQKENIIDESGMPKERFSAEFPKEGPSILRIQQVVRGDSAAYFCASSRQMSPSTDTQYFGPGTRLTVL.

The chain recombines TRBV11-2 with TRBJ2-4; D not certain. V lost 3 bases, J lost 7 bases, and 10 bases lay in between. Germline V gene lookup returns CDR1 SGHAT and CDR2 FQNNGV. This CDR3 is 13 amino acids long. CDR3 sequence (DNA): TGTGCCAGCAGCTTTGTAAGCTCGAACATTCAGTACTTC. It encodes CASSFVSSNIQYF.

The chain recombines TRBV10-2 with TRBJ1-6, with 9 positions matching TRBD1. The CDR3 loop spans 16 amino acids. The V segment lost 5 bases and the J segment 10 bases; nucleotides outside the gene matches: 12. Germline V gene lookup returns CDR1 WSHSY and CDR2 SAAADI. The CDR3 region is CASSKRTGERRSPLHF. The CDR3 bases are TGCGCCAGCAGTAAACGGACAGGGGAAAGAAGGTCACCCCTCCACTTT.

This sequence joins TRBV6-5 and TRBJ2-1; tentatively, D is TRBD2 (5 bases). Germline values: CDR1 MNHEY, CDR2 SVGAGI. This CDR3 spans 16 amino acids. Trimming shortened V by 3 bases and J by 3 bases, and 15 bases separated the two germline ends. CDR3 sequence (DNA): TGTGCCAGCAGTTATCTTCCGGGAAGGATCTACAATGAGCAGTTCTTC. Translation gives CASSYLPGRIYNEQFF.

The DNA of the CDR3 is TGTGCCACCAGCACGGACAGGGCGAGACCAGCCTACGAGCAGTACTTC. It is translated as CATSTDRARPAYEQYF. The rearrangement links TRBV15 to TRBJ2-7; 8 bases are shared with TRBD1. Germline V CDR1 and CDR2: LNHNV, YYDKDF (reference sequence). This CDR3 has 16 amino acids. V lost 4 bases, J lost 2 bases, and 10 bases stayed unmatched.

The V and J genes are TRBV5-4 and TRBJ2-7; 7 bases map to TRBD1. With V trimmed by 5 bases and J by 3 bases, 8 bases remained unmatched. CDR1 is SGHNT, CDR2 YYREEE, per germline (reference sequence). This CDR3 is 14 amino acids long. The CDR3 DNA reads as TGTGCCAGCAGTCAGACAGGGATTCTCTACGAGCAGTACTTC. Protein sequence: CASSQTGILYEQYF.

The count of this clone is one. CDR3 DNA: TGTGCCAGGACCCCACCTTGGACAGGCCTGGCGGTAGCTTTCTTT. The encoded protein is CARTPPWTGLAVAFF. The V call is TRBV6-4, the J call TRBJ1-1; 7 nucleotides line up with TRBD1. Germline assignment: CDR1 MRHNA and CDR2 SNTAGT. CDR3 length: 15 residues. V lost 9 bases to trimming and J lost 10 bases; unmatched junction nucleotides: 20.

This chain uses TRBV9 with TRBJ1-2; 8 positions match TRBD1. With V trimmed by 4 bases and J by 7 bases, 15 bases remained unmatched. Germline V lookup: CDR1 SGDLS, CDR2 YYNGEE. The CDR3 totals 16 residues. The CDR3 region is CASSSGQGALWLGYTF. The CDR3 bases are TGTGCCAGCAGCTCCGGACAGGGTGCTCTTTGGCTTGGCTACACCTTC.